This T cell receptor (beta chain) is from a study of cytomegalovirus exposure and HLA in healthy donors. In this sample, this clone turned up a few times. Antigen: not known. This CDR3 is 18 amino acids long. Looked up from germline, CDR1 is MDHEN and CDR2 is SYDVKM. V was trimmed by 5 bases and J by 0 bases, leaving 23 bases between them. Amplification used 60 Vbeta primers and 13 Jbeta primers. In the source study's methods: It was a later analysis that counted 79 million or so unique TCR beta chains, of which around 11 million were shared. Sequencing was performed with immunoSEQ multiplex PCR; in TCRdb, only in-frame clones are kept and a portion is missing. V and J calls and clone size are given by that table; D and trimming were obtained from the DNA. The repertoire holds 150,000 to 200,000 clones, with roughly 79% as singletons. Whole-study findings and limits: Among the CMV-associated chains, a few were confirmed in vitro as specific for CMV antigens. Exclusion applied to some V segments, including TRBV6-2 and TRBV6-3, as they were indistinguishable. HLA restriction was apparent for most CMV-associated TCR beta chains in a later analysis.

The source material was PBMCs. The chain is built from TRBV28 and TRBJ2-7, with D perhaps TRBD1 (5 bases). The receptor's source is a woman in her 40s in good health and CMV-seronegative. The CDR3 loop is CASSPRWGRSPSSYEQYF. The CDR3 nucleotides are TGTGCCAGCAGTCCCCGATGGGGCCGCAGTCCCAGCTCCTACGAGCAGTACTTC.